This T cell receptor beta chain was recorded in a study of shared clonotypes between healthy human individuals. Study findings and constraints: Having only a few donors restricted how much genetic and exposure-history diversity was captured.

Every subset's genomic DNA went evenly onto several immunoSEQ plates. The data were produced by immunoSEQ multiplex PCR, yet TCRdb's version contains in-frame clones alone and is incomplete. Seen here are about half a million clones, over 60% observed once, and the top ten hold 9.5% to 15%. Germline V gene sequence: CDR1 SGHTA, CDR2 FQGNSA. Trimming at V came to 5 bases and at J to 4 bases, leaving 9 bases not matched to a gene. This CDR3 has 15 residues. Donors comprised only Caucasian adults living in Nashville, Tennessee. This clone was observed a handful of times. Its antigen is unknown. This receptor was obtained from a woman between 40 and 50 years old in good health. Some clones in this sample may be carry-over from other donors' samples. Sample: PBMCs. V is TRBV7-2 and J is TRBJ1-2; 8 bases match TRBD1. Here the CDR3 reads CASSQQSTGGYGYTF. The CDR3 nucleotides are TGTGCCAGCAGCCAACAATCTACAGGGGGCTATGGCTACACCTTC.